This T cell receptor (beta chain) was identified during a study of radiotherapy plus CTLA-4 blockade in lung cancer (dated by TCRdb to 2016 to 2019). General notes on the study: Objective responses were observed in approximately 18% of enrolled patients, and disease control was achieved in less than 35%.

In this study, focal radiation therapy paired with CTLA-4 blockade (ipilimumab) was tested in patients who had chemo-refractory metastatic non-small-cell lung cancer. Comment on this clone: Its antigen is unknown. Base quality data are lacking; no much larger clone is found one base away.

Here V drops 10 bases and J drops 2 bases, and the junction holds 11 bases not matched to any gene. Via the germline V gene, CDR1 is SNHLY and CDR2 FYNNEI. The CDR3 covers 17 residues, taking in both the cysteine and the phenylalanine. Only CDR3 DNA remains: 51 bases, in frame from the first base. Library creation used the immunoSEQ multiplex PCR assay. Entries here come from immuneACCESS through TCRdb and include only in-frame sequences with V and J called. Some clones fail to appear in such tables; in the studies checked, an unresolved V gene covers under half of the shortfall, and the cause of the remainder is unknown. The sample contains about 60,000 clones, over 70% of them found a single time. In total, the top ten clones hold 3.5% to 4% of the sample. What the research found in general, with its limitations: After treatment with radiotherapy and ipilimumab, TCR clones that originated in tumors expanded in peripheral blood. Early dynamic changes in blood T cell clones, together with increased serum interferon-beta after radiation, were reported as the strongest predictors of response.

The source is a human donor with non-small cell lung cancer who had a partial response to radiotherapy plus ipilimumab. The specimen was peripheral blood, collected from a patient treated with radiotherapy plus ipilimumab. The chain was built from TRBV2 and TRBJ2-5, with 15 bases aligning to TRBD2. The DNA sequence reads TGTGCCACCCTAAGGACTAGCGGGGGGGTAGATCAAGAGACCCAGTACTTC. The translation is CATLRTSGGVDQETQYF.